This entry features one TCR beta chain sequence. The data were obtained in a study of shared clonotypes between healthy human individuals. In the CD4+ fraction, cells were divided into CD45RA+ naive and CD45RA-negative memory subsets. Trimming cost V 4 bases and J 6 bases, with 17 bases left between them. The germline V gene encodes CDR1 SGDLS and CDR2 YYNGEE. CDR3 size: 14 residues. Clones were read by immunoSEQ multiplex PCR, and TCRdb kept only the in-frame ones, dropping some. The table has 2 million to 2.5 million clones, 85% to 95% seen once; the top ten hold around 0.35%. This TCR derives from a man between 18 and 29 years old in good health. Some clones in this sample may be carry-over from other donors' samples. The sequenced material came from naive CD4+ T cells from PBMCs. As to subset: CD45RA+ positively selected. The chain joins TRBV9 to TRBJ2-7, with D possibly TRBD1 on 6 matching bases. CDR3 sequence: CASSPYGEGGEQYF. The CDR3 bases are TGTGCCAGCAGCCCTTATGGAGAAGGGGGCGAGCAGTACTTC.